Below, 14 T cell receptor beta chains from the same sample are listed, as sequenced in a study of blood T cell repertoires in COVID-19. The repertoire was sequenced with immunoSEQ multiplex PCR; TCRdb's copy has only in-frame clones and lacks some. The sample consists of 170,000 or so clones, around 84% of them appearing once. Sequences were obtained from peripheral blood. The receptors were gathered from a middle-aged man with active or convalescent COVID-19.

This clone is medium-sized (0.01 to 0.1%) within its sample. The rearrangement joins TRBV6-1 to TRBJ2-1; 11 bases match TRBD1. Germline assignment: CDR1 MNHNS and CDR2 SASEGT. This CDR3 contains 17 residues. The V and J ends lost 4 bases and 7 bases, in that order; junction bases with no gene match: 12. DNA for the CDR3: TGTGCCAGCAGTGTCCGGGACAGGGGGACCATAGCGAATGAGCAGTTCTTC. Translated: CASSVRDRGTIANEQFF.

The chain has TRBV7-9 and TRBJ2-7; 9 bases line up with TRBD1. The V gene's germline CDR1 is SEHNR and CDR2 FQNEAQ (reference sequence). The CDR3 length is 14 residues. V was clipped by 4 bases and J by 5 bases; unmatched bases: 6. The CDR3 DNA reads as TGTGCCAGCAGCTCCGGGACAGGGTCCCACGAGCAGTACTTC. Translation gives CASSSGTGSHEQYF.

The chain employs TRBV6-5 and TRBJ2-5, with 8 nucleotides matching TRBD2. Per the germline V gene, CDR1 is MNHEY and CDR2 is SVGAGI. Trimming removed 6 bases from V and 7 bases from J; junction bases left unmatched: 10. The CDR3 extends over 14 amino acids. The CDR3 loop is CASRASGGSGTQYF. The CDR3 DNA sequence: TGTGCCAGCAGGGCCTCGGGGGGGAGTGGGACCCAGTACTTC.

The rearrangement uses TRBV5-6 and TRBJ2-5, with 11 bases identical to TRBD2. Germline CDR1 and CDR2: SGHDT and YYEEEE. The ends lost 4 bases at V and 5 bases at J; junction bases unmatched: 13. CDR3 size: 17 residues. In DNA form, the CDR3 reads TGTGCCAGCAGCGCCCGGACTAGCGGGTCGGTTGGGGAGACCCAGTACTTC. Its translation is CASSARTSGSVGETQYF.

The gene calls are TRBV18 and TRBJ2-1, with 7 bases lining up with TRBD1. The length of the CDR3 is 16 residues. The germline V gene has CDR1 KGHSH and CDR2 LQKENI. The V and J ends lost 5 bases and 2 bases, in that order; junction bases with no gene match: 9. In DNA, the CDR3 is TGTGCCAGCTCAAGCCCCGGGACAGTTGCCTACAATGAGCAGTTCTTC. The encoded protein is CASSSPGTVAYNEQFF.

This chain links TRBV14 with TRBJ2-1; D may be TRBD1 (6 bases). Trimming shortened V by 1 base and J by 8 bases, and 15 bases separated the two germline ends. The CDR3 runs 15 residues. Germline V gene data show CDR1 as SGHDN and CDR2 as FVKESK. In nucleotides, the CDR3 is TGTGCCAGCAGCCAAGTAACAGGGCAGTACGATGAGCAGTTCTTC. This translates into CASSQVTGQYDEQFF.

The V and J genes are TRBV5-1 and TRBJ1-6; D not certain. Trimming took off 0 bases at V and 8 bases at J, with 9 bases between the two ends. CDR1 SGHRS and CDR2 YFSETQ come from the germline V gene. CDR3 length: 14 amino acids. The CDR3 spells CASSLALRYSPLHF. The CDR3 region has the DNA TGCGCCAGCAGCTTGGCCCTCAGGTATTCACCCCTCCACTTT.

V is TRBV2 and J is TRBJ1-3; possibly TRBD1 for D (6 bases). The CDR3 extends over 15 amino acids. Per germline, CDR1 SNHLY and CDR2 FYNNEI. V was clipped by 6 bases and J by 0 bases, with 12 bases between them. CDR3 DNA: TGTGCCAGCAGGACAGGACGTTTCTCTGGAAACACCATATATTTT. Translation gives CASRTGRFSGNTIYF.

The rearrangement links TRBV5-4 to TRBJ1-1, with no clear D. Germline values: CDR1 SGHNT, CDR2 YYREEE (reference sequence). V was shortened by 4 bases and J by 6 bases, with 13 bases between the two germline ends. This CDR3 is 13 amino acids long. The CDR3 protein is CASSDQVGAEAFF. For the CDR3, the DNA is TGTGCCAGCAGCGACCAGGTGGGAGCTGAAGCTTTCTTT.

This clone was counted only a few times. The rearrangement uses TRBV19 and TRBJ2-7, with 7 nucleotides matching TRBD2. There are 17 residues in the CDR3. Germline CDR1 LNHDA, CDR2 SQIVND (reference sequence). J gave up 0 bases and V 9 bases, and 17 bases lay outside the gene matches. CDR3: CASLKAGGGLDSYEQYF. CDR3 DNA sequence: TGTGCCAGCCTGAAGGCGGGCGGGGGACTTGACTCCTACGAGCAGTACTTC.

This chain uses TRBV21-1 with TRBJ1-1. TRBV21-1 is an annotated pseudogene. This CDR3 is built from 14 residues. CDR3 DNA: TGTGCCAGCAGCACCCTCGACTTCTACACTGAAGCTTTCTTT. This sequence encodes CASSTLDFYTEAFF.

The chain is built from TRBV28 and TRBJ2-2; D may be TRBD2 (5 bases). The ends were cut back, 3 bases at V and 7 bases at J, with 9 bases in the middle. CDR3 length: 13 amino acids. Germline V gene data show CDR1 as MDHEN and CDR2 as SYDVKM. The DNA for the CDR3 is TGTGCCAGCAGTTTGAGGGCTCACGGGGAGCTGTTTTTT. It encodes CASSLRAHGELFF. Full variable domain (rest looked up from reference TRBV28 and TRBJ2-2): DVKVTQSSRYLVKRTGEKVFLECVQDMDHENMFWYRQDPGLGLRLIYFSYDVKMKEKGDIPEGYSVSREKKERFSLILESASTNQTSMYLCASSLRAHGELFFGEGSRLTVL.

This clone came up once. The CDR3 DNA reads as TGTGCCAGCAGTTTAGACAGGGGAAACATTCAGTACTTC. Translating it yields CASSLDRGNIQYF. This chain links TRBV27 with TRBJ2-4, with 8 positions matching TRBD1. The CDR3 length is 13 residues. Germline V gives CDR1 MNHEY, CDR2 SMNVEV (reference sequence). Trimming cost V 2 bases and J 6 bases; bases outside gene matches: 0.

The V gene is TRBV5-5, the J gene TRBJ1-2; 8 bases line up with TRBD1. Germline V CDR1 and CDR2: SGHKS, YYEKEE (reference sequence). This CDR3 contains 14 residues. V lost 7 bases to trimming and J lost 5 bases; unmatched junction nucleotides: 10. CDR3: CASEPGQVNYGYTF. The CDR3 nucleotides are TGTGCCAGCGAACCGGGACAGGTTAATTATGGCTACACCTTC.